This T cell receptor beta chain was retrieved from a study of Ad26.COV2.S vaccination and SARS-CoV-2 variants. The table came from immunoSEQ multiplex PCR; TCRdb's copy has only in-frame clones and leaves some out. The repertoire has about 350,000 clones, about 90% of them found once; the top ten carry about 3.8%. This TCR was recovered from a human donor who had recovered from COVID-19. Sequenced here: peripheral blood, sampled after recovery from COVID-19.

The CDR3 bases are TGTGCCAGCAGCGTCGGGGAGGGGAGTGGAGGGGAGACCCAGTACTTC. Translated: CASSVGEGSGGETQYF. The V and J genes are TRBV9 and TRBJ2-5; 7 bases line up with TRBD2. CDR3 size: 16 residues. V trimming: 2 bases; J trimming: 5 bases; junction bases outside the gene matches: 12. Germline V gene data show CDR1 as SGDLS and CDR2 as YYNGEE.